This T cell receptor beta chain was sequenced for a study of liver allograft versus peripheral blood T cells. Study background: Comparisons were made between T cell receptor repertoires found in transplanted livers and those circulating in recipients' peripheral blood. Findings and caveats of the study: Reported data describe T cell receptor repertoires within liver allografts as differing from those in peripheral blood.

Each CDR3 protein gets one entry after TCRdb re-called the reads with MiXCR. This sample carries 8,500 to 10,000 distinct CDR3 sequences, 25% to 30% of them seen once, and the ten largest clones take roughly 8.7%. This clonotype has just one count. The antigen is undetermined. One end of the junction fails to match germline, which may point to a read error. The CDR3 is 18 residues long. Per germline, CDR1 SEHNR and CDR2 FQNEAQ (reference sequence). The TCR was taken from a human patient who had a liver transplant. Some T cells may originate from the graft donor. The V and J genes are TRBV7-9 and TRBJ1-3, with D perhaps TRBD1 (6 bases). The CDR3 loop reads CASSLGATGSLKGDTLYF. Written as DNA, the CDR3 is TGTGCCAGCAGCTTAGGGGCGACAGGAAGTTTAAAGGGAGACACCTTATATTTT.